This T cell receptor beta chain was recorded in a study of OX40 agonist ivuxolimab in advanced cancers. Study as a whole: Each dose-escalation patient presented with hepatocellular carcinoma, melanoma, renal cell or head and neck cancer.

Findings and caveats of the study: Low levels of normalized T-cell clonal expansion also appeared in some nonresponders.

Turning to this clone: The antigen remains undetermined.

Germline V gene data show CDR1 as MNHEY and CDR2 as SVGAGI. The CDR3 runs 14 residues. After removal of 5 bases from V and 8 bases from J, the junction contained 8 bases not matched to a gene. Assay: immunoSEQ multiplex PCR; the TCRdb copy retains only in-frame clones and omits some. The sample contains about 83,000 clones, approximately 90% of which appear only once. This chain joins TRBV6-5 and TRBJ2-3; 9 bases fit TRBD1. The sequence was collected from an adult with an advanced solid tumor such as melanoma, head and neck, liver or kidney cancer. This material consisted of CD4+ or CD8+ T cells sorted from blood, taken in a trial of the OX40 agonist ivuxolimab. CDR3 sequence reads: CASSRTGDFSTQYF. DNA of the CDR3: TGTGCCAGCAGTCGGACAGGGGATTTTAGTACGCAGTATTTT.